A selection of T cell receptor beta chains follows, all from one sample in a study of T cell responses to AZD1222 COVID-19 vaccine. Profiling relied on immunoSEQ multiplex PCR, and the TCRdb table lists in-frame clones only, not all of them. The data hold roughly 120,000 clones, with over 75% observed a single time. The input for sequencing was peripheral blood, taken on day 0 of AZD1222 vaccination. These receptors all stem from an adult in good health. Each CDR3 is given with its conserved first and last residue. The D gene is left open where the match is weak.

j_gene,v_gene,d_gene,CDR3nt,CDR3aa
TRBJ1-1,TRBV6-1,.,TGTGCCAGCAGTGAATTTCTCGGGGAGACTGAAGCTTTCTTT,CASSEFLGETEAFF
TRBJ1-1,TRBV5-1,.,TGCGCCAGCAGCCTAGGGGGAGGGCAAAACACTGAAGCTTTCTTT,CASSLGGGQNTEAFF
TRBJ1-1,TRBV19,.,TGTGCCAGTAGTATAACGGGGGAGGTCACTGAAGCTTTCTTT,CASSITGEVTEAFF
TRBJ1-4,TRBV2,.,TGTGCCAGCAGTGACGACCCCTCGGGGACTAATGAAAAACTGTTTTTT,CASSDDPSGTNEKLFF
TRBJ2-7,TRBV7-2,.,TGTGCCAGCAGCTCCCCCCGGGACTTACACTACGAGCAGTACTTC,CASSSPRDLHYEQYF
TRBJ2-1,TRBV28,.,TGTGCCAGCAGTCCACAAAGGGGCTCCTACAATGAGCAGTTCTTC,CASSPQRGSYNEQFF
TRBJ1-1,TRBV18,.,TGTGCCAGCTCACCACGTATGAACACTGAAGCTTTCTTT,CASSPRMNTEAFF
TRBJ2-3,TRBV9,.,TGTGCCAGCAGCGACCCGGACTCTCTACATACGCAGTATTTT,CASSDPDSLHTQYF
TRBJ2-1,TRBV18,TRBD1,TGTGCCAGCTCACCTACGACAGGGATGAATGAGCAGTTCTTC,CASSPTTGMNEQFF
TRBJ2-7,TRBV6-1,.,TGTGCCAGCAGTGCAGCGAGCTCCTACGAGCAGTACTTC,CASSAASSYEQYF
TRBJ2-1,TRBV27,TRBD2,TGTGCCAGCAGTTACACGACTAGCGGGAGCAGGGACAATGAGCAGTTCTTC,CASSYTTSGSRDNEQFF